Below, 21 T cell receptor beta chains from the same sample are listed, as sequenced in a study of cytomegalovirus exposure and HLA in healthy donors. PCR primers comprised 60 Vbeta and 13 Jbeta primers. TCRdb's copy holds only in-frame clones and misses some; the assay was immunoSEQ multiplex PCR. The repertoire includes more than 150,000 clones, approximately 80% of them detected once, and more than 0.95% sits in the top ten. Sequenced material: PBMCs. The source of these receptors is a girl aged 2 to 9 in good health and CMV-seropositive.

CDR3: CASSYSTGSAFF. The CDR3 DNA sequence: TGTGCCAGCAGTTACTCGACAGGGTCGGCTTTCTTT. The V gene is TRBV6-5, the J gene TRBJ1-1; 7 bases are a match to TRBD1. Germline CDR1 and CDR2: MNHEY and SVGAGI. V shed 0 bases, J shed 11 bases, and the junction held 3 bases outside the gene matches. The CDR3 covers 12 residues.

The J gene is TRBJ2-7, the V gene TRBV27; the match to TRBD1 covers 7 bases. This CDR3 comprises 17 residues. V lost 1 base, J lost 2 bases, and 11 bases stayed unmatched. Looked up from germline, CDR1 is MNHEY and CDR2 is SMNVEV (reference sequence). CDR3: CASSLYRYRDSPYEQYF. CDR3 DNA: TGTGCCAGCAGTTTATATCGTTACCGGGACAGCCCCTACGAGCAGTACTTC.

This clone has only a few counts. J is TRBJ2-7 and V is TRBV5-1, with D uncertain. The CDR3 consists of 13 residues. Between the trimmed V and J ends, which lost 2 bases and 2 bases, there was a span of 8 bases. The germline CDR1 and CDR2 sequences are SGHRS and YFSETQ. CDR3 nucleotides: TGCGCCAGCAGCTTTCTGGAGACCTACGAGCAGTACTTC. This codes for CASSFLETYEQYF.

The chain is built from TRBV19 and TRBJ2-3, with D perhaps matching TRBD1 (6 bases). CDR3 length equals 13 residues. Germline-derived CDR1 and CDR2 are LNHDA and SQIVND (reference sequence). The V gene lost 11 bases and the J gene lost 3 bases, with 15 bases spanning the gap. The CDR3 here is CASRTARTDTQYF. In DNA form, the CDR3 reads TGTGCCTCTAGGACAGCCCGAACAGATACGCAGTATTTT.

J is TRBJ1-4 and V is TRBV28; TRBD1 agrees at 8 bases. Trimming at V came to 5 bases and at J to 6 bases, leaving 8 bases not matched to a gene. This CDR3 has 15 amino acids. CDR1 MDHEN and CDR2 SYDVKM come from the germline V gene. Written as DNA, the CDR3 is TGTGCCAGCAGTACACCGGACAGGGTGTATGAAAAACTGTTTTTT. Its translation is CASSTPDRVYEKLFF.

The CDR3 DNA is TGTGCCAGCAGCCGGGACTTAAATCAGCCCCAGCATTTT. It is translated as CASSRDLNQPQHF. The chain carries TRBV4-2 and TRBJ1-5, with D possibly matching TRBD1 (5 bases). V was cut by 4 bases and J by 4 bases, with 8 bases left in between. The CDR3 sequence is 13 residues long. Germline V gene data show CDR1 as LGHNA and CDR2 as YNFKEQ.

The chain combines TRBV28 with TRBJ2-7; D might be TRBD1 (5 bases). This CDR3 has 13 residues. Trimming removed 2 bases at V and 2 bases at J, with 7 bases between. Per germline, CDR1 MDHEN and CDR2 SYDVKM. The CDR3 DNA follows: TGTGCCAGCAGTTTAACAGGAACCTACGAGCAGTACTTC. Translated: CASSLTGTYEQYF.

The DNA for the CDR3 is TGTGCCACCAGTAGGGGTTTAGAGAACACTGAAGCTTTCTTT. This sequence encodes CATSRGLENTEAFF. The chain links TRBV15 to TRBJ1-1; a possible D gene is TRBD1 (5 bases). CDR3 length: 14 amino acids. Trimming pared 6 bases from V and 1 base from J, leaving 12 bases between. The germline gives CDR1 LNHNV, CDR2 YYDKDF (reference sequence).

This clone showed up just a few times. V is TRBV7-9 and J is TRBJ2-6; D is ambiguous. CDR1 and CDR2 from the germline V gene are SEHNR and FQNEAQ (reference sequence). Between the trimmed V and J ends, which lost 2 bases and 1 base, there was a span of 6 bases. The CDR3 sequence is 15 residues long. The CDR3 reads CASSLIQSGANVLTF. The CDR3 DNA reads as TGTGCCAGCAGCTTAATACAGTCTGGGGCCAACGTCCTGACTTTC.

This chain links TRBV6-5 with TRBJ2-1, with D tentatively TRBD1 (6 bases). This CDR3 is 15 amino acids long. CDR1 and CDR2 (germline): MNHEY, SVGAGI. Trimming left V 4 bases short and J 1 base short, with 11 bases between. The CDR3 protein is CASSFRTASYNEQFF. The CDR3, as DNA: TGTGCCAGCAGTTTTCGGACAGCGTCCTACAATGAGCAGTTCTTC.

V is TRBV19 and J is TRBJ1-5, with 7 nucleotides matching TRBD1. This CDR3 is 14 amino acids long. V was clipped by 4 bases and J by 4 bases; unmatched bases: 4. Germline CDR1 is LNHDA and CDR2 is SQIVND (reference sequence). The CDR3 DNA is TGTGCCAGTAGTACCCAGGGGGAAAATCAGCCCCAGCATTTT. This codes for CASSTQGENQPQHF.

This clone was counted a few times. V and J are TRBV28 and TRBJ1-5, with D unclear. The length of the CDR3 is 16 residues. Germline CDR1 reads MDHEN; CDR2 reads SYDVKM. V shed 5 bases and J shed 0 bases, with 14 bases lying between them. The CDR3 bases are TGTGCCAGCAGTCCGTCCTCAGATTATAGCAATCAGCCCCAGCATTTT. Its translation is CASSPSSDYSNQPQHF.

The V gene is TRBV6-1, the J gene TRBJ1-3, with D unresolved. The CDR3 covers 14 residues. Trimming cost V 11 bases and J 0 bases, with 14 bases left between them. Germline V gene sequence: CDR1 MNHNS, CDR2 SASEGT. Here the CDR3 DNA reads TGTGCCGCCTCAGTATCCAGCTCTGGAAACACCATATATTTT. Translated: CAASVSSSGNTIYF.

This clone was seen a few times. The chain couples TRBV6-1 to TRBJ1-2; TRBD1 agrees at 8 bases. J gave up 7 bases and V 7 bases, and 8 bases lay outside the gene matches. Looked up from germline, CDR1 is MNHNS and CDR2 is SASEGT. This CDR3 spans 13 amino acids. The CDR3 loop reads CASTVDRVGGYTF. CDR3 nucleotide sequence: TGTGCCAGCACTGTGGACAGGGTTGGTGGCTACACCTTC.

This clone was detected a few times. The chain is built from TRBV19 and TRBJ1-4; D is uncertain. Germline V CDR1 and CDR2: LNHDA, SQIVND (reference sequence). V was pared by 1 base and J by 2 bases, with 8 bases between. The CDR3 is 15 residues long. The CDR3 loop is CASSIARETNEKLFF. The CDR3 bases are TGTGCCAGTAGTATAGCAAGGGAGACTAATGAAAAACTGTTTTTT.

J is TRBJ2-2 and V is TRBV6-7; TRBD1 agrees at 8 bases. TRBV6-7 is classed as an ORF, of uncertain function. This CDR3 has 19 amino acids. J gave up 2 bases and V 1 base, and 12 bases lay outside the gene matches. This CDR3 reads CASSYFSLAGTGNTGELFF. CDR3 nucleotide sequence: TGTGCCAGCAGTTACTTCTCACTAGCCGGGACAGGCAACACCGGGGAGCTGTTTTTT.

The V and J genes are TRBV14 and TRBJ1-1, with D hard to call. The CDR3 runs to 15 residues. Germline lookup yields CDR1 SGHDN and CDR2 FVKESK. Between the trimmed V and J ends, which lost 0 bases and 5 bases, there was a span of 13 bases. CDR3 nucleotide sequence: TGTGCCAGCAGCCAAGATCTGGCCGGCGGGACTGAAGCTTTCTTT. This sequence encodes CASSQDLAGGTEAFF.

This chain joins TRBV12-5 and TRBJ2-1; D not resolved. The CDR3 covers 15 residues. CDR1 and CDR2 from the germline V gene are LGHNT and FRNRAP. Trimming removed 2 bases at V and 0 bases at J, with 8 bases between. In DNA, the CDR3 is TGTGCTAGTGGTTTGAGAACGAGCTCCTACAATGAGCAGTTCTTC. Translated, it gives CASGLRTSSYNEQFF.

The chain employs TRBV25-1 and TRBJ2-3; tentative D call: TRBD2 (6 bases). CDR1 MGHDK and CDR2 SYGVNS come from the germline V gene. The CDR3 loop spans 15 amino acids. Trimming took off 1 base at V and 3 bases at J, with 11 bases between the two ends. CDR3 DNA sequence: TGTGCCAGCAGTGAATTGCGGGGCCGAACAGATACGCAGTATTTT. It translates to CASSELRGRTDTQYF.

V is TRBV5-1 and J is TRBJ2-2; 7 bases are a match to TRBD2. Trimming removed 0 bases from V and 6 bases from J; junction bases left unmatched: 5. CDR3 length equals 15 residues. Germline V gives CDR1 SGHRS, CDR2 YFSETQ. CDR3 amino acids: CASSLGDAGAGELFF. The CDR3 DNA sequence: TGCGCCAGCAGCTTGGGAGATGCGGGGGCCGGGGAGCTGTTTTTT.

The chain carries TRBV5-4 and TRBJ2-3, with 15 bases that match TRBD2. Germline CDR1 and CDR2: SGHNT and YYREEE (reference sequence). J lost 2 bases, V lost 4 bases, and 5 bases had no gene match. The CDR3 runs 17 residues. The CDR3 DNA reads TGTGCCAGCAGCGGCAGGACTAGCGGGAGGGCCACAGATACGCAGTATTTT. This codes for CASSGRTSGRATDTQYF.